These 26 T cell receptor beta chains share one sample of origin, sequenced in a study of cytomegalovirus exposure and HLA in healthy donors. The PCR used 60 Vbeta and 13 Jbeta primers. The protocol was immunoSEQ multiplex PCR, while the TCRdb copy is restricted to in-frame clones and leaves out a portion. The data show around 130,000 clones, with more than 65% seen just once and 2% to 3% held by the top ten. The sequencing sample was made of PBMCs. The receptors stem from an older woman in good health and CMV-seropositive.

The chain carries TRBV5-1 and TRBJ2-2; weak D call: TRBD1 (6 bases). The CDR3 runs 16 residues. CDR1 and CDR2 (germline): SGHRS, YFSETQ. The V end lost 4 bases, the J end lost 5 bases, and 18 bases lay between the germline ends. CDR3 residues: CASSELTGKETGELFF. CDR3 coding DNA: TGCGCCAGCAGCGAATTAACAGGGAAGGAAACCGGGGAGCTGTTTTTT.

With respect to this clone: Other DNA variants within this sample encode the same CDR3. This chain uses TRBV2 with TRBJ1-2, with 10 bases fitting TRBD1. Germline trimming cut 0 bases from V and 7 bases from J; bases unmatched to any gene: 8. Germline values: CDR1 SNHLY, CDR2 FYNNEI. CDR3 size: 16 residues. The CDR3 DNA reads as TGTGCCAGCAGTGAAGCGCTTCGGGACAGGGGTGGTGGCTACACCTTC. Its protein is CASSEALRDRGGGYTF.

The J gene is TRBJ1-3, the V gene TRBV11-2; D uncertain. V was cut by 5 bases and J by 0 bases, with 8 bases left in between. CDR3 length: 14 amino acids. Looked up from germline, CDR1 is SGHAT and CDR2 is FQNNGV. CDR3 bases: TGTGCCAGCAGCCGACGGGGCTCTGGAAACACCATATATTTT. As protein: CASSRRGSGNTIYF. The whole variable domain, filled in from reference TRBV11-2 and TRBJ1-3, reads EAGVAQSPRYKIIEKRQSVAFWCNPISGHATLYWYQQILGQGPKLLIQFQNNGVVDDSQLPKDRFSAERLKGVDSTLKIQPAKLEDSAVYLCASSRRGSGNTIYFGEGSWLTVV.

Here the CDR3 reads CASSSGTYNEQFF. CDR3 DNA sequence: TGTGCCAGCAGTTCAGGGACCTACAATGAGCAGTTCTTC. The chain combines TRBV6-1 with TRBJ2-1; TRBD1 is a possible D gene (5 bases). Germline loops: CDR1 MNHNS, CDR2 SASEGT. V lost 5 bases and J 2 bases, leaving 7 bases between the germline ends. The CDR3 has 13 residues.

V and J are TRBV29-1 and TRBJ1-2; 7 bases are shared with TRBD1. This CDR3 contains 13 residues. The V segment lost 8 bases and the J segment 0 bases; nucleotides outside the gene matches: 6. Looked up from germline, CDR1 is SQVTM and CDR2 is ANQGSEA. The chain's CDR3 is CSLADRPNYGYTF. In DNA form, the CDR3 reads TGCAGCCTTGCGGACAGGCCTAACTATGGCTACACCTTC.

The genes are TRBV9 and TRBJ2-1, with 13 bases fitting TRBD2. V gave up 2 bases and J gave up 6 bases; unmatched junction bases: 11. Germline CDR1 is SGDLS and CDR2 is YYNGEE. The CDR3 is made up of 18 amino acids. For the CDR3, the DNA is TGTGCCAGCAGCGTCCCCGGACTAGCGGGGGTCGAGGGCAATGAGCAGTTCTTC. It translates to CASSVPGLAGVEGNEQFF.

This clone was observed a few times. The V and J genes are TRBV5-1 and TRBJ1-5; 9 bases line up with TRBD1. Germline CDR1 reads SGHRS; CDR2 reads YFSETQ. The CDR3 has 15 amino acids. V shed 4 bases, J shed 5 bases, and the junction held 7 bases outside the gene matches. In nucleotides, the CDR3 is TGCGCCAGCAGCCCCAGGACAGGGGAATATCAGCCCCAGCATTTT. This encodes CASSPRTGEYQPQHF.

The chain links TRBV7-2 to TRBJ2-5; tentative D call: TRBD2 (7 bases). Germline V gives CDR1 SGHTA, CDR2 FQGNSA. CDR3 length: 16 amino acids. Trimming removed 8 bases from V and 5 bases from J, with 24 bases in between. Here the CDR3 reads CASRQTQGSGGETQYF. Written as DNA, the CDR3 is TGTGCCAGCCGTCAAACCCAGGGGTCCGGGGGGGAGACCCAGTACTTC.

The CDR3: CATLGQTSNYGYTF. The CDR3 DNA is TGTGCCACCCTGGGGCAGACCTCTAACTATGGCTACACCTTC. The chain uses TRBV19 and TRBJ1-2; a possible D gene is TRBD1 (5 bases). Per germline, CDR1 LNHDA and CDR2 SQIVND (reference sequence). The V and J ends lost 10 bases and 0 bases respectively, with 15 bases between them. The CDR3 runs to 14 residues. The full variable domain, completed using reference TRBV19 and TRBJ1-2, is DGGITQSPKYLFRKEGQNVTLSCEQNLNHDAMYWYRQDPGQGLRLIYYSQIVNDFQKGDIAEGYSVSREKKESFPLTVTSAQKNPTAFYLCATLGQTSNYGYTFGSGTRLTVV.

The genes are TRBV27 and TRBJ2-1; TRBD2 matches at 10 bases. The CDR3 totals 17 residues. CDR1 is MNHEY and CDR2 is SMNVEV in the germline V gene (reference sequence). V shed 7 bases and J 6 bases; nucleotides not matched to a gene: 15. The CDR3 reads CASTPGAGTSDLNEQFF. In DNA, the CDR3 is TGTGCCAGCACTCCGGGGGCCGGGACTAGCGACCTCAATGAGCAGTTCTTC.

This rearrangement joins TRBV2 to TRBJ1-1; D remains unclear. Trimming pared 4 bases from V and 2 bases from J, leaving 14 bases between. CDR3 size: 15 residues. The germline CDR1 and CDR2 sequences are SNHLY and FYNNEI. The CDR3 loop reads CASSVSGSLNTEAFF. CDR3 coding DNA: TGTGCCAGCAGTGTTTCAGGCAGCCTTAACACTGAAGCTTTCTTT. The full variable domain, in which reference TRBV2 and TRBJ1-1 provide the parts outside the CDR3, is EPEVTQTPSHQVTQMGQEVILRCVPISNHLYFYWYRQILGQKVEFLVSFYNNEISEKSEIFDDQFSVERPDGSNFTLKIRSTKLEDSAMYFCASSVSGSLNTEAFFGQGTRLTVV.

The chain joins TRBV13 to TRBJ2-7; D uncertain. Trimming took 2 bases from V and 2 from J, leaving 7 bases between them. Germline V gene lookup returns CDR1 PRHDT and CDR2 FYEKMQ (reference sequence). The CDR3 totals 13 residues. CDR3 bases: TGTGCCAGCAGCTTAAACAGCCCCTACGAGCAGTACTTC. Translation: CASSLNSPYEQYF.

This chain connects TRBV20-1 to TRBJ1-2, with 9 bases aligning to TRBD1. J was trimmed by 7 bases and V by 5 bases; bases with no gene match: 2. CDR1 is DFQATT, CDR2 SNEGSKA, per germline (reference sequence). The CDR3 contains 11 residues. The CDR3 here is CSAVQGAGYTF. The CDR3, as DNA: TGCAGTGCTGTACAGGGGGCTGGCTACACCTTC.

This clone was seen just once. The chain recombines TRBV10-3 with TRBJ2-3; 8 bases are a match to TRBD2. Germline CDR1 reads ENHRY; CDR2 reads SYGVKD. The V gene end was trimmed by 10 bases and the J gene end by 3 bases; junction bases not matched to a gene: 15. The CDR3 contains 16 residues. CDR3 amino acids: CATGLSGGIGTDTQYF. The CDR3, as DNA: TGTGCCACGGGGCTAAGCGGGGGAATCGGGACAGATACGCAGTATTTT.

Written as DNA, the CDR3 is TGTGCCAGTAGTATAACTCAGGGGCCCCAGCATTTT. It codes for CASSITQGPQHF. The chain uses TRBV19 and TRBJ1-5; the D gene is possibly TRBD1 (5 bases). The V end was cut by 2 bases, the J end by 9 bases, with 8 bases between. This CDR3 has 12 amino acids. Germline values: CDR1 LNHDA, CDR2 SQIVND (reference sequence).

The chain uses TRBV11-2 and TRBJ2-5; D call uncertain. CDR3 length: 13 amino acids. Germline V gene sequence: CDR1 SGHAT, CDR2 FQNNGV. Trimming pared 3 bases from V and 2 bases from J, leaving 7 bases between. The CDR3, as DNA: TGTGCCAGCAGCTTTAACGGGCAAGAGACCCAGTACTTC. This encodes CASSFNGQETQYF. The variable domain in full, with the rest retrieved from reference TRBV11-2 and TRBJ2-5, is EAGVAQSPRYKIIEKRQSVAFWCNPISGHATLYWYQQILGQGPKLLIQFQNNGVVDDSQLPKDRFSAERLKGVDSTLKIQPAKLEDSAVYLCASSFNGQETQYFGPGTRLLVL.

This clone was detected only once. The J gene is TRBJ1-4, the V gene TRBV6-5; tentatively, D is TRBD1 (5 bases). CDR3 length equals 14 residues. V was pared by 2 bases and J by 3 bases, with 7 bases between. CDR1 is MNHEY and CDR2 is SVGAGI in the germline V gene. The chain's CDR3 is CASSYGGANEKLFF. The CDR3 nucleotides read TGTGCCAGCAGTTACGGGGGGGCTAATGAAAAACTGTTTTTT.

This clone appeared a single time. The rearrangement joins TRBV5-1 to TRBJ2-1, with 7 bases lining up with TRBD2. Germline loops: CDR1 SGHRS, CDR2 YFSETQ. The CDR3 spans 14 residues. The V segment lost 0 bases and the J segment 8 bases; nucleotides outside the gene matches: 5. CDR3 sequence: CASSLGLAIDEQFF. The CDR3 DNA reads TGCGCCAGCAGCTTGGGACTAGCCATCGATGAGCAGTTCTTC.

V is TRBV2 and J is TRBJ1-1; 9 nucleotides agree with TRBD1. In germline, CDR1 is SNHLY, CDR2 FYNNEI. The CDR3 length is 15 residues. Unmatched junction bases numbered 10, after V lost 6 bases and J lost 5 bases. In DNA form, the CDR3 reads TGTGCCAGCAGAATATACAGGGGGCGCGGGACTGAAGCTTTCTTT. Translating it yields CASRIYRGRGTEAFF.

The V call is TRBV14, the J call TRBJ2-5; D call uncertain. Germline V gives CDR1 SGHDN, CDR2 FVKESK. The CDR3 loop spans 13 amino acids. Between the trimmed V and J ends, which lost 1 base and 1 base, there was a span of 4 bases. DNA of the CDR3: TGTGCCAGCAGCCAAGGACTCCAAGAGACCCAGTACTTC. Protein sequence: CASSQGLQETQYF. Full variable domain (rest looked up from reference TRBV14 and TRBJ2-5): EAGVTQFPSHSVIEKGQTVTLRCDPISGHDNLYWYRRVMGKEIKFLLHFVKESKQDESGMPNNRFLAERTGGTYSTLKVQPAELEDSGVYFCASSQGLQETQYFGPGTRLLVL.

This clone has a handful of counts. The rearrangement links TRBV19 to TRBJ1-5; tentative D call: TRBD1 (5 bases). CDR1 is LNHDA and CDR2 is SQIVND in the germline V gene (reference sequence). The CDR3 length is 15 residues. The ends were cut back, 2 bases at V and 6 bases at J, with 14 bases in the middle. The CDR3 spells CASSISDRSFQPQHF. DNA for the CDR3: TGTGCCAGTAGTATATCCGACAGATCTTTTCAGCCCCAGCATTTT.

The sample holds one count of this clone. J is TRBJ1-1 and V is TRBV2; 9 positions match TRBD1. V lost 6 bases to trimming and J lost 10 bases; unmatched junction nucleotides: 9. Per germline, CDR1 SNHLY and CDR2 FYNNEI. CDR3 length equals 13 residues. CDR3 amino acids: CASSEGQGKVAFF. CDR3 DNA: TGTGCCAGCAGCGAGGGACAGGGTAAAGTAGCTTTCTTT.

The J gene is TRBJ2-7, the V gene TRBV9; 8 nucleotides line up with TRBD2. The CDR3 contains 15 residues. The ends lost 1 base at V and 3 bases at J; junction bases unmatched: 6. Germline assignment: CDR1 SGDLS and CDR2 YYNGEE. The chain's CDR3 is CASSVMSGGLYEQYF. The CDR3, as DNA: TGTGCCAGCAGCGTAATGAGCGGGGGACTCTACGAGCAGTACTTC.

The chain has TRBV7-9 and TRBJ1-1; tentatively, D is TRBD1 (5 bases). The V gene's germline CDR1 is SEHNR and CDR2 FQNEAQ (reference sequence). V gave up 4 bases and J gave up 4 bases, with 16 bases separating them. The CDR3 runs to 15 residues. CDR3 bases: TGTGCCAGCAGCTCCGGGGGAAGGGGTGGCACTGAAGCTTTCTTT. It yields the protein CASSSGGRGGTEAFF.

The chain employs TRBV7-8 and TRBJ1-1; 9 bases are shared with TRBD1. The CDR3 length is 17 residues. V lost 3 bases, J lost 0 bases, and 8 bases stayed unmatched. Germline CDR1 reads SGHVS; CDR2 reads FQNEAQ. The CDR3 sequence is CASSFLRDRALNTEAFF. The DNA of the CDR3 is TGTGCCAGCAGCTTTCTCCGGGACAGGGCCTTGAACACTGAAGCTTTCTTT.

The DNA of the CDR3 is TGTGCCAGTAGGGTAACAGCCGCCCTTCGCAATGAGCAGTTCTTC. Amino acids: CASRVTAALRNEQFF. This chain uses TRBV19 with TRBJ2-1; no firm D call. Trimming removed 6 bases at V and 6 bases at J, with 18 bases between. The germline gives CDR1 LNHDA, CDR2 SQIVND (reference sequence). The CDR3 contains 15 residues. Filled out from reference TRBV19 and TRBJ2-1, the complete variable domain reads DGGITQSPKYLFRKEGQNVTLSCEQNLNHDAMYWYRQDPGQGLRLIYYSQIVNDFQKGDIAEGYSVSREKKESFPLTVTSAQKNPTAFYLCASRVTAALRNEQFFGPGTRLTVL.